This T cell receptor beta chain comes out of a study of cytomegalovirus exposure and HLA in healthy donors. Broader study findings: Rare TCR sequences dominated, though some public TCRs recurred in many donors. Specificity for CMV antigens was confirmed in vitro for a few of the CMV-associated chains. It was reported in a later analysis that an Asian-associated ancestry cluster showed fewer N-insertions than the approximately 670-donor mean.

To note about this clone: Its antigen is as yet unknown.

CDR1 MNHNS and CDR2 SASEGT come from the germline V gene. There are 15 residues in the CDR3. The V gene lost 4 bases and the J gene lost 0 bases, with 10 bases spanning the gap. A multiplex PCR was run with 60 Vbeta primers and 13 Jbeta primers. Source study methods: In a later analysis, the count reached 76 million or so unique TCR beta chains, with 10 million to 11 million shared. TCRdb's table, derived via immunoSEQ multiplex PCR, lists solely in-frame clones and lacks some. Clone size and the V and J calls come from that table; the DNA yielded D and trimming. The sample carries some 170,000 clones, approximately 85% recorded once.

Sequencing used PBMCs. The TCR comes from a girl aged 2 to 9 in good health and CMV-seropositive. The chain links TRBV6-1 to TRBJ2-1; a possible D gene is TRBD1 (5 bases). The CDR3 nucleotides read TGTGCCAGCAGTGCTGACAGAGGCTCCTACAATGAGCAGTTCTTC. Its translation: CASSADRGSYNEQFF.